Shown below are 10 T cell receptor beta chains from a single sample sequenced in a study of blood T cell repertoires in COVID-19. Clones were read by immunoSEQ multiplex PCR, and TCRdb kept only the in-frame ones, dropping some. The data show approximately 180,000 clones, about three quarters seen once. The material sequenced was peripheral blood. The receptors come from a woman in her 70s with acute or convalescent COVID-19.

This sequence joins TRBV6-1 and TRBJ2-1; 12 bases match TRBD1. This CDR3 is 18 amino acids long. The V gene's germline CDR1 is MNHNS and CDR2 SASEGT. V was clipped by 3 bases and J by 3 bases; unmatched bases: 9. CDR3 loop: CASSDGRDRGPIYNEQFF. CDR3 DNA: TGTGCCAGCAGTGACGGGAGGGACAGGGGGCCGATCTACAATGAGCAGTTCTTC.

The gene calls are TRBV6-6 and TRBJ1-1; D unclear. Per germline, CDR1 MNHNY and CDR2 SVGAGI (reference sequence). The CDR3 loop spans 14 amino acids. The ends were cut back, 2 bases at V and 2 bases at J, with 9 bases in the middle. CDR3 sequence (DNA): TGTGCCAGCAGTTACATGGCCGAAAACACTGAAGCTTTCTTT. Protein: CASSYMAENTEAFF.

The rearrangement uses TRBV29-1 and TRBJ1-1; D may be TRBD1 (6 bases). The germline V gene has CDR1 SQVTM and CDR2 ANQGSEA. The CDR3 is made up of 13 amino acids. V lost 6 bases to trimming and J lost 5 bases, with 16 bases between them. This CDR3 reads CSVDKTGKTEAFF. In nucleotides, the CDR3 is TGCAGCGTGGACAAAACAGGGAAGACTGAAGCTTTCTTT.

V gene TRBV19 combines with J gene TRBJ1-3; 7 bases map to TRBD1. The V gene's germline CDR1 is LNHDA and CDR2 SQIVND (reference sequence). V shed 7 bases and J 2 bases; nucleotides not matched to a gene: 8. This CDR3 comprises 15 residues. CDR3 coding DNA: TGTGCCAGTACCCAGGGACAGCGGACTGGAAACACCATATATTTT. Residues: CASTQGQRTGNTIYF.

Many counts were recorded for this clone. The chain has TRBV7-6 and TRBJ1-1, with D possibly being TRBD1 (5 bases). The V and J ends lost 5 bases and 0 bases respectively, with 10 bases between them. There are 14 residues in the CDR3. Germline V CDR1 and CDR2: SGHVS, FNYEAQ. CDR3 DNA sequence: TGTGCCAGCAGCGTGGGGCAGATGAACACTGAAGCTTTCTTT. It yields the protein CASSVGQMNTEAFF.

This chain's CDR3 is CASSLTPSGNTGELFF. In DNA form, the CDR3 reads TGTGCCAGCAGCTTAACGCCTAGCGGCAACACCGGGGAGCTGTTTTTT. The chain joins TRBV7-3 to TRBJ2-2, with TRBD2 matching 7 bases. The germline gives CDR1 SGHTA, CDR2 FQGTGA. V lost 0 bases, J lost 2 bases, and 3 bases stayed unmatched. The CDR3 is 16 residues long.

The chain links TRBV19 to TRBJ1-5, with no clear D. CDR1 LNHDA and CDR2 SQIVND come from the germline V gene (reference sequence). The CDR3 has 15 residues. Trimming took 3 bases from V and 3 from J, leaving 12 bases between them. In nucleotides, the CDR3 is TGTGCCAGTAGTATTCTTGCACAGTCCAATCAGCCCCAGCATTTT. Residues: CASSILAQSNQPQHF.

V and J are TRBV11-3 and TRBJ2-5, with 10 bases identical to TRBD2. With 5 bases clipped from V and 1 base from J, the junction kept 4 bases outside the gene matches. Germline-derived CDR1 and CDR2 are SGHNT and YENEEA. The CDR3 is made up of 15 amino acids. CDR3 nucleotide sequence: TGTGCCAGCAGCATGCGGACTAGCGGCCAAGAGACCCAGTACTTC. This gives the protein CASSMRTSGQETQYF.

This sequence joins TRBV9 and TRBJ2-2; 9 bases are shared with TRBD2. Trimming took 4 bases from V and 0 from J; bases not matched to a gene: 4. Germline CDR1 reads SGDLS; CDR2 reads YYNGEE. The CDR3 runs 16 residues. CDR3 in amino acids: CASSLRLAANTGELFF. The CDR3 DNA sequence: TGTGCCAGCAGCCTAAGACTAGCGGCGAACACCGGGGAGCTGTTTTTT.

The rearrangement joins TRBV18 to TRBJ2-6; D is perhaps TRBD2 (5 bases). V was cut by 1 base and J by 4 bases, with 11 bases left in between. Germline CDR1 KGHSH, CDR2 LQKENI. The CDR3 sequence is 16 residues long. The CDR3 loop is CASSPLTKAGANVLTF. DNA of the CDR3: TGTGCCAGCTCACCACTGACTAAGGCCGGGGCCAACGTCCTGACTTTC.